These 29 T cell receptor beta chains originate from one sample sequenced in a study of blood T cell repertoires in COVID-19. Generated by immunoSEQ multiplex PCR, the TCRdb table keeps only in-frame clones and is missing some. The table records approximately 170,000 clones, approximately 90% of them present only once. The sequencing sample was made of peripheral blood. These receptors all stem from a man between 18 and 35 years old with active or convalescent COVID-19.

The chain is built from TRBV6-2 or TRBV6-3 and TRBJ1-6; 9 bases fit TRBD1. This CDR3 has 14 residues. The junction had 7 bases not matched to a gene; V was cut back by 6 bases and J by 10 bases. Germline values: CDR1 MNHEY, CDR2 SVGEGT. In nucleotides, the CDR3 is TGTGCCAGCAGCTCCGGGACAGGGTTCTCACCCCTCCACTTT. Protein: CASSSGTGFSPLHF.

This chain connects TRBV28 to TRBJ2-5, with D perhaps TRBD2 (6 bases). The germline V gene has CDR1 MDHEN and CDR2 SYDVKM. The V gene lost 1 base and the J gene lost 4 bases, with 25 bases spanning the gap. The CDR3 loop spans 19 amino acids. The CDR3 DNA reads TGTGCCAGCAGTTTATCCCGGATCTTTACGGGGGTAATAGGAGAGACCCAGTACTTC. Translated, it gives CASSLSRIFTGVIGETQYF.

CDR3 sequence reads: CASSRGQRESPLHF. The CDR3 region has the DNA TGTGCCAGCAGCCGAGGACAGAGAGAGTCACCCCTCCACTTT. The chain recombines TRBV28 with TRBJ1-6; TRBD1 might be the D (6 bases). V was cut by 6 bases and J by 10 bases, with 16 bases left in between. The germline V gene encodes CDR1 MDHEN and CDR2 SYDVKM. There are 14 residues in the CDR3.

The chain is built from TRBV29-1 and TRBJ1-1; a weak D match, TRBD1 (6 bases). The V and J ends lost 2 bases and 5 bases respectively, with 15 bases between them. Germline V gene sequence: CDR1 SQVTM, CDR2 ANQGSEA. The CDR3 has 14 residues. The CDR3 loop reads CSVELQGYWTEAFF. The CDR3 DNA sequence: TGCAGCGTTGAACTCCAGGGGTATTGGACTGAAGCTTTCTTT.

This sequence joins TRBV9 and TRBJ2-7; TRBD2 is a possible D gene (6 bases). This CDR3 comprises 14 residues. Trimming removed 4 bases from V and 1 base from J, with 12 bases in between. Germline CDR1 is SGDLS and CDR2 is YYNGEE. CDR3 in amino acids: CASSPGVGSYEQYF. For the CDR3, the DNA is TGTGCCAGCAGCCCGGGAGTCGGGTCCTACGAGCAGTACTTC.

The chain links TRBV6-1 to TRBJ1-1, with TRBD1 matching over 7 bases. Germline CDR1 is MNHNS and CDR2 is SASEGT. The length of the CDR3 is 16 residues. With V trimmed by 3 bases and J by 3 bases, 10 bases remained unmatched. The CDR3 spells CASSEPKNRGDTEAFF. In DNA form, the CDR3 reads TGTGCCAGCAGTGAGCCCAAGAACAGGGGTGACACTGAAGCTTTCTTT.

The genes are TRBV7-6 and TRBJ2-2; D is possibly TRBD2 (5 bases). Per the germline V gene, CDR1 is SGHVS and CDR2 is FNYEAQ. The length of the CDR3 is 16 residues. V was clipped by 4 bases and J by 2 bases, with 14 bases between them. This chain's CDR3 is CASSYGPSLNTGELFF. CDR3 DNA sequence: TGTGCCAGCAGCTACGGCCCTAGCCTAAACACCGGGGAGCTGTTTTTT.

The chain links TRBV6-1 to TRBJ2-7; weak D call: TRBD1 (6 bases). Germline CDR1 MNHNS, CDR2 SASEGT. The CDR3 is made up of 15 amino acids. The germline V and J ends were trimmed by 2 bases and 0 bases, with 11 bases remaining between them. Written as DNA, the CDR3 is TGTGCCAGCAGTGAACAGGGGCCTCACTCCTACGAGCAGTACGTC. Encoded protein: CASSEQGPHSYEQYV.

The DNA of the CDR3 is TGTGCCAGCAGTCCGGGACAGGGAATCGAAGGCACTGAAGCTTTCTTT. This codes for CASSPGQGIEGTEAFF. The chain uses TRBV5-6 and TRBJ1-1; 9 bases line up with TRBD1. V shed 5 bases, J shed 4 bases, and the junction held 12 bases outside the gene matches. The CDR3 is made up of 16 amino acids. In germline, CDR1 is SGHDT, CDR2 YYEEEE.

The genes are TRBV9 and TRBJ2-1, with D perhaps matching TRBD2 (5 bases). The CDR3 sequence is 16 residues long. Germline values: CDR1 SGDLS, CDR2 YYNGEE. V dropped 0 bases and J dropped 1 base, with 11 bases sitting between them. This chain's CDR3 is CASSVGGKGSYNEQFF. CDR3 nucleotide sequence: TGTGCCAGCAGCGTAGGAGGGAAAGGGTCCTACAATGAGCAGTTCTTC.

This clone was detected only once. The chain combines TRBV3-1 (or the pseudogene TRBV3-2) with TRBJ1-1, with D maybe TRBD1 (6 bases). There are 13 residues in the CDR3. Germline CDR1 and CDR2: LGHDT and YNNKEL (reference sequence). The germline V and J ends were trimmed by 3 bases and 5 bases, with 10 bases remaining between them. For the CDR3, the DNA is TGTGCCAGCAGCCAGGGGGCGGAAACTGAAGCTTTCTTT. Translated: CASSQGAETEAFF.

The V call is TRBV6-6, the J call TRBJ2-2; the match to TRBD1 covers 7 bases. This CDR3 spans 17 amino acids. Germline V gene lookup returns CDR1 MNHNY and CDR2 SVGAGI (reference sequence). V dropped 5 bases and J dropped 0; count of bases not matched to a gene: 9. The CDR3 sequence is CASSQISTGPNTGELFF. CDR3 nucleotide sequence: TGTGCCAGCAGTCAAATCTCGACAGGGCCGAACACCGGGGAGCTGTTTTTT.

This rearrangement joins TRBV4-3 to TRBJ2-1; TRBD2 matches at 9 bases. CDR1 LGHNA and CDR2 YSLEER come from the germline V gene. This CDR3 spans 17 amino acids. Trimming removed 3 bases from V and 7 bases from J; junction bases left unmatched: 13. CDR3 residues: CASSHSTLAGVENEQFF. The CDR3 DNA is TGCGCCAGCAGCCACAGCACCTTAGCGGGAGTGGAAAATGAGCAGTTCTTC.

This chain uses TRBV19 with TRBJ2-1, with D tentatively TRBD2 (6 bases). Germline V gene lookup returns CDR1 LNHDA and CDR2 SQIVND (reference sequence). V shed 6 bases and J shed 0 bases, with 6 bases lying between them. This CDR3 comprises 13 residues. The CDR3 DNA sequence: TGTGCCAGTAGGGGACTCTCCTACAATGAGCAGTTCTTC. As protein: CASRGLSYNEQFF.

V usage is TRBV21-1 and J usage is TRBJ1-1; the D call of TRBD1 is as the table states it, not checked on the DNA. TRBV21-1 has pseudogene status. The CDR3 has 12 amino acids. As DNA, the CDR3 is TGTGCCAGCGTCCGACAGGGAACTGAAGCTTTCTTT. This gives the protein CASVRQGTEAFF.

This sequence joins TRBV3-1 (or the pseudogene TRBV3-2) and TRBJ1-2; D gene ambiguous. V lost 3 bases and J 6 bases, leaving 5 bases between the germline ends. CDR3 length: 11 amino acids. Germline V gene data show CDR1 as LGHDT and CDR2 as YNNKEL (reference sequence). The CDR3 loop reads CASSHTDGYTF. The CDR3 region has the DNA TGTGCCAGCAGCCACACGGATGGCTACACCTTC.

V usage is TRBV12-3 or TRBV12-4 and J usage is TRBJ2-7; TRBD1 matches 11 bases. The CDR3 consists of 13 residues. V shed 6 bases, J shed 10 bases, and the junction held 8 bases outside the gene matches. The CDR3, as DNA: TGTGCCAGCAGCACCGGACAGGGGGCGTTTCAGTACTTC. Amino acid sequence: CASSTGQGAFQYF.

This chain connects TRBV6-5 to TRBJ2-7; D gene unclear. The CDR3 has 15 amino acids. The V gene lost 0 bases and the J gene lost 0 bases, with 9 bases spanning the gap. CDR1 is MNHEY and CDR2 is SVGAGI in the germline V gene. The CDR3: CASSYSVEVSYEQYF. CDR3 DNA: TGTGCCAGCAGTTACTCGGTCGAGGTCTCCTACGAGCAGTACTTC.

The chain uses TRBV27 and TRBJ2-1, with TRBD1 identical over 7 bases. V shed 7 bases and J 7 bases; nucleotides not matched to a gene: 13. Germline V lookup: CDR1 MNHEY, CDR2 SMNVEV (reference sequence). The CDR3 is 15 amino acids. CDR3 loop: CASTTKTGTVNEQFF. The CDR3 DNA sequence: TGTGCCAGCACAACAAAGACCGGGACAGTTAATGAGCAGTTCTTC.

The chain combines TRBV9 with TRBJ2-1, with no clear D. V shed 0 bases and J shed 8 bases, with 9 bases lying between them. The germline CDR1 and CDR2 sequences are SGDLS and YYNGEE. The CDR3 runs to 13 residues. The CDR3 DNA reads TGTGCCAGCAGCGTAGTTGGAGTCGATGAGCAGTTCTTC. This translates into CASSVVGVDEQFF.

The chain links TRBV6-4 to TRBJ2-7; 8 bases align to TRBD2. This CDR3 has 14 amino acids. The V gene end was trimmed by 7 bases and the J gene end by 3 bases; junction bases not matched to a gene: 8. CDR1 MRHNA and CDR2 SNTAGT come from the germline V gene. In nucleotides, the CDR3 is TGTGCCAGCATCCCCCGGGGGGGCAGCTACGAGCAGTACTTC. Amino acid sequence: CASIPRGGSYEQYF.

This sequence joins TRBV6-7 and TRBJ1-4; weak D call: TRBD1 (5 bases). TRBV6-7 is an open reading frame, and its role is uncertain. Trimming removed 6 bases from V and 2 bases from J, with 13 bases in between. The CDR3 has 15 residues. In DNA, the CDR3 is TGTGCCAGCAGCCATCCGGGACTGACTAATGAAAAACTGTTTTTT. Protein product: CASSHPGLTNEKLFF.

This chain uses TRBV7-8 with TRBJ1-6; tentative D call: TRBD1 (6 bases). The V gene lost 2 bases and the J gene lost 13 bases, with 15 bases spanning the gap. This CDR3 region has 14 residues. Germline V gene sequence: CDR1 SGHVS, CDR2 FQNEAQ. This CDR3 reads CASSLNMDSPPLHF. As DNA, the CDR3 is TGTGCCAGCAGCTTAAATATGGACAGTCCGCCCCTCCACTTT.

The rearrangement links TRBV7-9 to TRBJ1-1, with 9 bases identical to TRBD1. In germline, CDR1 is SEHNR, CDR2 FQNEAQ (reference sequence). There are 15 residues in the CDR3. V dropped 6 bases and J dropped 1; count of bases not matched to a gene: 6. The CDR3 loop is CASRYTGGPNTEAFF. The CDR3 coding sequence is TGTGCCAGCAGATACACAGGGGGCCCGAACACTGAAGCTTTCTTT.

CDR3 region: CASARGFQETQYF. CDR3 nucleotide sequence: TGTGCCAGCGCTCGGGGGTTCCAAGAGACCCAGTACTTC. This chain uses TRBV11-3 with TRBJ2-5, with D perhaps TRBD2 (6 bases). CDR1 is SGHNT, CDR2 YENEEA, per germline. The CDR3 spans 13 residues. Trimming left V 8 bases short and J 1 base short, with 11 bases between.

V gene TRBV6-5 combines with J gene TRBJ1-1; D remains unclear. The V end lost 0 bases, the J end lost 6 bases, and 8 bases lay between the germline ends. Germline assignment: CDR1 MNHEY and CDR2 SVGAGI. This CDR3 contains 13 residues. CDR3 amino acids: CASSYSFGAEAFF. CDR3 sequence (DNA): TGTGCCAGCAGTTACTCGTTCGGTGCTGAAGCTTTCTTT.

The DNA of the CDR3 is TGTGCCAGCAGCGGGTCACTAGCGGGATCGTATTACAATGAGCAGTTCTTC. Translation gives CASSGSLAGSYYNEQFF. The chain joins TRBV13 to TRBJ2-1, with TRBD2 identical over 10 bases. This CDR3 has 17 residues. CDR1 is PRHDT and CDR2 is FYEKMQ in the germline V gene (reference sequence). V gave up 5 bases and J gave up 4 bases; unmatched junction bases: 11.

This chain links TRBV6-5 with TRBJ2-5; 7 bases agree with TRBD2. CDR3 size: 14 residues. Germline V gene data show CDR1 as MNHEY and CDR2 as SVGAGI. Trimming at V came to 6 bases and at J to 1 base, leaving 5 bases not matched to a gene. This chain's CDR3 is CASSLGGSQETQYF. CDR3 coding DNA: TGTGCCAGCAGCCTCGGGGGGTCCCAAGAGACCCAGTACTTC.

This chain links TRBV21-1 with TRBJ2-7; TRBD1, the D gene given by the table, was not confirmed from the DNA. TRBV21-1 is given as a pseudogene. The CDR3 covers 16 residues. The CDR3 protein is CASSKDSGQSSYEQYF. CDR3 in DNA: TGTGCCAGCAGCAAAGATTCCGGACAGTCTTCCTACGAGCAGTACTTC.